This T cell receptor beta chain was found in a study of blood T cells in healthy people across ages. The ends were cut back, 6 bases at V and 0 bases at J, with 18 bases in the middle. The CDR3 extends over 16 amino acids. The germline gives CDR1 DFQATT, CDR2 SNEGSKA (reference sequence). This clonotype was counted a few times. Through a sample-barcoded 5' primer and a J-beta primer mix, a second PCR was run for about 6 to 11 cycles. TCRdb used MiXCR to reprocess the 5' RACE reads, holding one entry per CDR3 protein. The sample yields 600,000 or so distinct CDR3 sequences, under 55% seen once. This rearrangement joins TRBV20-1 to TRBJ2-1; perhaps TRBD2 as D (5 bases). The clonotype originates from an elderly man in good health. What was sequenced was blood. CDR3 amino acids: CSAVAGEGASYNEQFF. CDR3 nucleotide sequence: TGCAGTGCGGTCGCCGGAGAGGGAGCCTCCTACAATGAGCAGTTCTTC.